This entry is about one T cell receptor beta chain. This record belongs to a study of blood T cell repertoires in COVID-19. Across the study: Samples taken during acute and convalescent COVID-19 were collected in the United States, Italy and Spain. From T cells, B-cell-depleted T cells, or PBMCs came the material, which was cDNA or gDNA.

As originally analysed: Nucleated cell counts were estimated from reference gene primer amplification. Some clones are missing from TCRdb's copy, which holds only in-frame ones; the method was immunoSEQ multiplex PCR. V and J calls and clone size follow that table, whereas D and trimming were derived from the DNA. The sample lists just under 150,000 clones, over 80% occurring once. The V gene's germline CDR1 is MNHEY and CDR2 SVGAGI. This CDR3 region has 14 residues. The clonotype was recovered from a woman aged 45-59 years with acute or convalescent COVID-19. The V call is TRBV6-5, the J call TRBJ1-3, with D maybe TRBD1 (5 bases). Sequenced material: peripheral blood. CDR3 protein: CAVRGTFSGNTIYF. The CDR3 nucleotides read TGTGCAGTCCGGGGGACCTTCTCTGGAAACACCATATATTTT.